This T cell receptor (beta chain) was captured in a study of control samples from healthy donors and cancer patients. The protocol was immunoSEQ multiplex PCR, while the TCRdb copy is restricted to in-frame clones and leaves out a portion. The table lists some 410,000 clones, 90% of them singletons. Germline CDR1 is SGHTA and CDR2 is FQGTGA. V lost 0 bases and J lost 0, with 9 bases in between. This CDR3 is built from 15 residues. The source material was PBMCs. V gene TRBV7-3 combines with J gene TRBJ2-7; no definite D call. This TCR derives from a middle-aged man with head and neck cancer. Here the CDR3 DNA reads TGTGCCAGCAGCTTAACGGGCACAGACTCCTACGAGCAGTACTTC. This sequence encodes CASSLTGTDSYEQYF.